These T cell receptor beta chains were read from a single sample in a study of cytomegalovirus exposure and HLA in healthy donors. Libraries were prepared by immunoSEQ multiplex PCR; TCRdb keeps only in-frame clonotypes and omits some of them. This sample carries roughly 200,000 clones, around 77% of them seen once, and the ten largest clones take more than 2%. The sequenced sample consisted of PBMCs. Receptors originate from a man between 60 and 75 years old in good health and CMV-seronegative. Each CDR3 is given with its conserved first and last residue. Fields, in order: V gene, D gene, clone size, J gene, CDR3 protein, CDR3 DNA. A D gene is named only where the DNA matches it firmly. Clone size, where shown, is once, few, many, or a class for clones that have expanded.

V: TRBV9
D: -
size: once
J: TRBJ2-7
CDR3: CASSSEVQGYEQYF
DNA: TGTGCCAGCAGCTCAGAAGTCCAGGGTTACGAGCAGTACTTC

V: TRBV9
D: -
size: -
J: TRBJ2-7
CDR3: CASSAGQYHYEQYF
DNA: TGTGCCAGCAGCGCAGGACAATACCACTACGAGCAGTACTTC

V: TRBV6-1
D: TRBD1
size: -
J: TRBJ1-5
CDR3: CASSGRTGNPFNQPQHF
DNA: TGTGCCAGCAGTGGTCGGACAGGTAACCCCTTCAATCAGCCCCAGCATTTT

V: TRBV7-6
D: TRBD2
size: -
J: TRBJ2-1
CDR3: CASSSGGGVNEQFF
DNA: TGTGCCAGCAGCTCGGGCGGGGGGGTGAATGAGCAGTTCTTC

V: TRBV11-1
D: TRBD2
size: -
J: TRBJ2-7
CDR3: CASSSLAGGPYEQYF
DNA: TGTGCCAGCAGCTCTCTAGCGGGAGGGCCATACGAGCAGTACTTC

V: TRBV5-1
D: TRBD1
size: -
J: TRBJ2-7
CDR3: CASSFTGTEFYEQYF
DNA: TGCGCCAGCAGCTTTACCGGGACAGAGTTTTACGAGCAGTACTTC

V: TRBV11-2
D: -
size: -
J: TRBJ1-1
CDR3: CASSLGGRANDEAFF
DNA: TGTGCCAGCAGCTTAGGAGGCAGGGCAAACGATGAAGCTTTCTTT

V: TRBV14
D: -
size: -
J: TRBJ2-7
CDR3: CASSQELAASSYEQYF
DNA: TGTGCCAGCAGCCAAGAGTTAGCCGCTAGCTCCTACGAGCAGTACTTC

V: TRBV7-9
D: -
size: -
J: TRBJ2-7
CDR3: CASSLVGGNSYEQYF
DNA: TGTGCCAGCAGCTTAGTTGGCGGGAACTCCTACGAGCAGTACTTC

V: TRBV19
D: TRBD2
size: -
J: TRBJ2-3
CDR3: CASSSPAGAADTQYF
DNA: TGTGCCAGTAGTTCCCCGGCGGGAGCGGCGGATACGCAGTATTTT

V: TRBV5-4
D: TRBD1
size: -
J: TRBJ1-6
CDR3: CASSLAGQGAWSPLHF
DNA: TGTGCCAGCAGCTTGGCCGGACAGGGGGCATGGTCACCCCTCCACTTT

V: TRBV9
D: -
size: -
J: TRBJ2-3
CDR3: CASSRTSVTDTQYF
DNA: TGTGCCAGCAGCCGTACTAGTGTCACAGATACGCAGTATTTT

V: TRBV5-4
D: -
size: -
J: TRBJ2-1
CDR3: CASSLADRYNEQFF
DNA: TGTGCCAGCAGCTTGGCCGACAGGTACAATGAGCAGTTCTTC

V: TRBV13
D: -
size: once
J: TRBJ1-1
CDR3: CASSLAKNTEAFF
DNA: TGTGCCAGCAGCTTAGCTAAGAACACTGAAGCTTTCTTT

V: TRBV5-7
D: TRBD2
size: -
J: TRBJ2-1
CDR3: CASRVSRTGGTSGTNEQFF
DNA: TGTGCCAGCAGGGTAAGTAGGACAGGGGGGACTAGCGGGACCAATGAGCAGTTCTTC

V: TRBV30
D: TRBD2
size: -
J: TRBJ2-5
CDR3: CAWRTGLAGVETQYF
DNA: TGTGCCTGGAGGACGGGACTAGCGGGAGTTGAGACCCAGTACTTC

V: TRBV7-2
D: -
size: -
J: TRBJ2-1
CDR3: CASSLVGRYNEQFF
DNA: TGTGCCAGCAGCTTAGTGGGGAGGTACAATGAGCAGTTCTTC

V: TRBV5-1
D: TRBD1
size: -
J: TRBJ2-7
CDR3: CASSFGTGPTYEQYF
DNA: TGCGCCAGCAGCTTTGGGACAGGACCCACCTACGAGCAGTACTTC